This passage covers 24 T cell receptor beta chains from one sample sequenced in a study of T-cell reconstitution after alpha-beta-depleted transplantation in children. As it was prepared, the TCRbeta library received unique molecular identifiers. TCRdb ran MiXCR on the PCR reads and lists one entry per CDR3 protein. Here the sample spans about 360,000 distinct CDR3 sequences, 13% being singletons. The input for sequencing was PBMCs, taken from the stem cell graft. The origin of the receptors is a human donor who donated a stem cell graft to a child with Fanconi anemia.

This clonotype has a handful of counts. V and J are TRBV20-1 and TRBJ2-5; D ambiguous. Trimming left V 6 bases short and J 4 bases short, with 15 bases between. Germline lookup yields CDR1 DFQATT and CDR2 SNEGSKA (reference sequence). The CDR3 is made up of 13 amino acids. DNA for the CDR3: TGCAGTGCCACCATCCCACCGGGAGAGACCCAGTACTTC. It codes for CSATIPPGETQYF.

This clonotype was counted a few times. V usage is TRBV25-1 and J usage is TRBJ1-6; tentative D call: TRBD1 (5 bases). Deletions cut 3 bases from V and 14 bases from J, with 11 bases between. Per the germline V gene, CDR1 is MGHDK and CDR2 is SYGVNS. This CDR3 spans 12 amino acids. CDR3 sequence (DNA): TGTGCCAGCAGTGATCGGGTAGGGGCCCTCCACTTT. It translates to CASSDRVGALHF.

This clonotype was seen at least ten times. The chain links TRBV12-3 or TRBV12-4 to TRBJ2-5; D is perhaps TRBD1 (6 bases). V was trimmed by 3 bases and J by 2 bases, leaving 13 bases between them. This CDR3 spans 15 amino acids. CDR3 in DNA: TGTGCCAGCAGTTTCTTCACTGGACAGCAAGAGACCCAGTACTTC. This sequence encodes CASSFFTGQQETQYF.

There are a few counts of this clonotype. This chain uses TRBV5-1 with TRBJ2-3, with TRBD2 matching 7 bases. CDR1 is SGHRS, CDR2 YFSETQ, per germline. Unmatched junction bases numbered 11, after V lost 3 bases and J lost 1 base. This CDR3 has 17 residues. CDR3 nucleotide sequence: TGCGCCAGCAGCTGGACCGCCACAAGCGGGGGCACAGATACGCAGTATTTT. It translates to CASSWTATSGGTDTQYF.

This clonotype was seen only a few times. The rearrangement joins TRBV9 to TRBJ2-1; no definite D call. The germline V and J ends were trimmed by 0 bases and 8 bases, with 12 bases remaining between them. The CDR3 has 14 amino acids. Looked up from germline, CDR1 is SGDLS and CDR2 is YYNGEE. CDR3 protein: CASSVEVGGDEQFF. The CDR3 bases are TGTGCCAGCAGCGTAGAAGTCGGCGGCGATGAGCAGTTCTTC.

This clonotype was picked up a small number of times. V and J are TRBV25-1 and TRBJ2-1; unclear D gene. The CDR3 is 15 amino acids. CDR1 is MGHDK and CDR2 is SYGVNS in the germline V gene. V was cut by 4 bases and J by 3 bases, with 13 bases left in between. The CDR3 is CASSGASPFYNEQFF. CDR3 DNA: TGTGCCAGCAGTGGAGCCAGTCCTTTCTACAATGAGCAGTTCTTC.

This clonotype was counted between two and nine times. The rearrangement joins TRBV18 to TRBJ1-1; no definite D call. Deletions cut 6 bases from V and 4 bases from J, with 15 bases between. Germline values: CDR1 KGHSH, CDR2 LQKENI. The CDR3 has 14 amino acids. CDR3 in amino acids: CASSFGEGFTEAFF. The CDR3 DNA follows: TGTGCCAGCTCTTTCGGGGAGGGTTTCACTGAAGCTTTCTTT.

This clonotype was seen a few times. The rearrangement joins TRBV2 to TRBJ1-4; D call uncertain. The CDR3 spans 15 residues. The germline V gene encodes CDR1 SNHLY and CDR2 FYNNEI. V gave up 1 base and J gave up 8 bases, with 14 bases separating them. The CDR3 DNA follows: TGTGCCAGCAGTGAAGATCGAGGGTTTTCGGAAAAACTGTTTTTT. This encodes CASSEDRGFSEKLFF.

In its sample, this clonotype was seen once. The rearrangement uses TRBV29-1 and TRBJ2-3; TRBD1 agrees at 9 bases. Germline V CDR1 and CDR2: SQVTM, ANQGSEA. The CDR3 has 17 amino acids. The J segment lost 3 bases and the V segment lost 5 bases, leaving 15 bases of the junction unmatched. The CDR3 loop reads CSVPIGGTGFWTDTQYF. The CDR3 DNA is TGCAGCGTTCCAATAGGCGGGACAGGGTTTTGGACAGATACGCAGTATTTT.

This clonotype was seen many times. The rearrangement uses TRBV5-1 and TRBJ1-5; D is undetermined. Germline-derived CDR1 and CDR2 are SGHRS and YFSETQ. Trimming removed 0 bases at V and 8 bases at J, with 15 bases between. The CDR3 length is 15 residues. The CDR3 loop reads CASSLAGNPTEPQHF. Here the CDR3 DNA reads TGCGCCAGCAGCTTGGCCGGCAACCCCACTGAGCCCCAGCATTTT. The entire variable domain, with the rest obtained from reference TRBV5-1 and TRBJ1-5, is as follows: KAGVTQTPRYLIKTRGQQVTLSCSPISGHRSVSWYQQTPGQGLQFLFEYFSETQRNKGNFPGRFSGRQFSNSRSEMNVSTLELGDSALYLCASSLAGNPTEPQHFGDGTRLSIL.

In regard to this clonotype: No conserved phenylalanine or tryptophan is present at the end of the CDR3, so a read error is the likely explanation. This CDR3 is CSVGGPNEQFY. CDR3 nucleotide sequence: TGCAGCGTTGGAGGTCCCAATGAGCAGTTCTAC. The gene calls are TRBV29-1 and TRBJ2-1, with D hard to call. V was trimmed by 4 bases and J by 6 bases, leaving 7 bases between them. Germline values: CDR1 SQVTM, CDR2 ANQGSEA. The CDR3 extends over 11 amino acids.

About this clonotype itself: It is unclear where the CDR3 begins or ends on the DNA, so no DNA is shown, and the CDR3 is as TCRdb lists it. The chain is built from TRBV12-3 or TRBV12-4 and TRBJ2-7. 15 amino acids form the CDR3, both terminal residues included. CDR3 protein: CASSTSRSSSYEQYF.

This clonotype was seen a handful of times. The chain couples TRBV5-1 to TRBJ2-3; 11 positions agree with TRBD1. CDR1 and CDR2 from the germline V gene are SGHRS and YFSETQ. The V and J ends lost 0 bases and 2 bases, in that order; junction bases with no gene match: 2. CDR3 length: 16 residues. CDR3 sequence: CASSLGDRGYTDTQYF. The CDR3 nucleotides read TGCGCCAGCAGCTTGGGGGACAGGGGGTACACAGATACGCAGTATTTT. Full variable domain (missing parts from reference TRBV5-1 and TRBJ2-3): KAGVTQTPRYLIKTRGQQVTLSCSPISGHRSVSWYQQTPGQGLQFLFEYFSETQRNKGNFPGRFSGRQFSNSRSEMNVSTLELGDSALYLCASSLGDRGYTDTQYFGPGTRLTVL.

The chain carries TRBV2 and TRBJ2-7; no clear D. Deletions cut 6 bases from V and 2 bases from J, with 20 bases between. The CDR3 runs to 16 residues. Per the germline V gene, CDR1 is SNHLY and CDR2 is FYNNEI. The CDR3 nucleotides are TGTGCCAGCAGCCTACGACACACTCTCGTGCCCTACGAGCAGTACTTC. Protein: CASSLRHTLVPYEQYF.

This clonotype occurred many times. The V call is TRBV20-1, the J call TRBJ1-6; 8 nucleotides align to TRBD1. The J segment lost 7 bases and the V segment lost 6 bases, leaving 8 bases of the junction unmatched. CDR1 is DFQATT, CDR2 SNEGSKA, per germline (reference sequence). This CDR3 region has 14 residues. CDR3 loop: CSAKIGTGNSPLHF. DNA for the CDR3: TGCAGTGCAAAAATCGGGACAGGAAATTCACCCCTCCACTTT.

The V gene is TRBV7-8, the J gene TRBJ2-5; D possibly matches TRBD1 or TRBD2 (6 bases each). The germline V gene has CDR1 SGHVS and CDR2 FQNEAQ. The CDR3 has 15 residues. Between the trimmed V and J ends, which lost 6 bases and 0 bases, there was a span of 14 bases. CDR3 coding DNA: TGTGCCAGCAGTTCCCTGGGGGGCAACCAAGAGACCCAGTACTTC. This translates into CASSSLGGNQETQYF.

This clonotype was observed a few times. The rearrangement links TRBV12-3 or TRBV12-4 to TRBJ2-2; 7 positions match TRBD1. V was pared by 5 bases and J by 8 bases, with 8 bases of the junction left unmatched. CDR3 length: 14 amino acids. The CDR3 spells CASSPANRGGELFF. CDR3 nucleotide sequence: TGTGCCAGCAGTCCCGCTAACAGGGGAGGGGAGCTGTTTTTT.

This clonotype was seen ten or more times. The rearrangement uses TRBV4-3 and TRBJ1-6, with 8 bases identical to TRBD1. V lost 5 bases, J lost 5 bases, and 5 bases stayed unmatched. There are 15 residues in the CDR3. Germline lookup yields CDR1 LGHNA and CDR2 YSLEER. DNA for the CDR3: TGCGCCAGCAGCTCAGGACAGGGAAATAATTCACCCCTCCACTTT. Translation gives CASSSGQGNNSPLHF.

There are many counts of this clonotype. The chain links TRBV5-1 to TRBJ2-1, with 11 bases fitting TRBD1. The germline gives CDR1 SGHRS, CDR2 YFSETQ. The CDR3 is 15 amino acids. Losses at the gene ends were 3 bases for V and 6 bases for J; bases not matched to a gene: 5. In DNA form, the CDR3 reads TGCGCCAGCAGCTCGGGACAGGGGGTCGTCAATGAGCAGTTCTTC. Translated, it gives CASSSGQGVVNEQFF. The variable domain in full, completed from reference TRBV5-1 and TRBJ2-1, reads KAGVTQTPRYLIKTRGQQVTLSCSPISGHRSVSWYQQTPGQGLQFLFEYFSETQRNKGNFPGRFSGRQFSNSRSEMNVSTLELGDSALYLCASSSGQGVVNEQFFGPGTRLTVL.

This clonotype was found many times. The gene calls are TRBV18 and TRBJ1-3; unclear D gene. The CDR3 is 14 residues long. Germline V gene data show CDR1 as KGHSH and CDR2 as LQKENI. The germline V and J ends were trimmed by 3 bases and 4 bases, with 10 bases remaining between them. CDR3 protein: CASSPGNPGNTIYF. In DNA form, the CDR3 reads TGTGCCAGCTCACCGGGGAACCCAGGAAACACCATATATTTT.

This chain links TRBV20-1 with TRBJ1-4, with 7 bases matching TRBD1. The J segment lost 3 bases and the V segment lost 0 bases, leaving 7 bases of the junction unmatched. The CDR3 is 16 amino acids. CDR1 and CDR2 (germline): DFQATT, SNEGSKA (reference sequence). The CDR3 spells CSAREDTGAANEKLFF. Written as DNA, the CDR3 is TGCAGTGCTAGAGAGGATACAGGGGCTGCTAATGAAAAACTGTTTTTT.

The sample holds a few counts of this clonotype. The rearrangement joins TRBV20-1 to TRBJ2-1, with D uncertain. Germline CDR1 DFQATT, CDR2 SNEGSKA (reference sequence). V lost 2 bases and J lost 1, with 15 bases in between. The CDR3 loop spans 16 amino acids. CDR3 nucleotides: TGCAGTGCTAGATTACTACCCCAATCGTCCTACAATGAGCAGTTCTTC. This encodes CSARLLPQSSYNEQFF.

The chain has TRBV6-1 and TRBJ2-1, with TRBD2 matching 8 bases. V lost 6 bases to trimming and J lost 10 bases; unmatched junction nucleotides: 17. In germline, CDR1 is MNHNS, CDR2 SASEGT. This CDR3 is 16 amino acids long. In DNA form, the CDR3 reads TGTGCCAGCAGCCCACTAGGGCTAGCGGGCCGAGGGGAGCAGTTCTTC. It is translated as CASSPLGLAGRGEQFF.

The chain recombines TRBV19 with TRBJ2-1, with TRBD2 as a possible D gene (5 bases). This CDR3 region has 15 residues. Trimming left V 4 bases short and J 4 bases short, with 14 bases between. The germline gives CDR1 LNHDA, CDR2 SQIVND (reference sequence). The CDR3 is CASSKRDVIYNEQFF. The CDR3 DNA is TGTGCCAGTAGTAAGAGGGATGTGATATACAATGAGCAGTTCTTC.